A single sample gave rise to the 13 T cell receptor beta chains below, sequenced in a study of Ad26.COV2.S vaccination and SARS-CoV-2 variants. Using immunoSEQ multiplex PCR, the repertoire was profiled, and TCRdb retains in-frame clones only, with some absent. The table shows 350,000 to 400,000 clones, with roughly nine tenths occurring only once. Specified treatment: around 19 received Ad26.COV2.S at low or high dose, single or two shots; roughly five received placebo; per-sample allocation not given. The study sampled participants on day 63 after the first vaccine or placebo injection. Sequences were derived from peripheral blood, sampled in a trial of Ad26.COV2.S vaccine versus placebo. All receptors come from a person aged 18-65 years who received the Ad26.COV2.S COVID-19 vaccine or a placebo.

This chain connects TRBV10-2 to TRBJ2-5; D uncertain. Per the germline V gene, CDR1 is WSHSY and CDR2 is SAAADI. The V end was cut by 10 bases, the J end by 1 base, with 13 bases between. This CDR3 region has 13 residues. CDR3 DNA: TGCGCCACCCGGGCGGCCACCCAAGAGACCCAGTACTTC. Its protein product is CATRAATQETQYF.

In nucleotides, the CDR3 is TGTGCCACCAGCAACTTGTGGGCCGGCTCCTACGAGCAGTACTTC. Translated: CATSNLWAGSYEQYF. The chain carries TRBV15 and TRBJ2-7; D gene uncertain. The CDR3 is 15 residues long. Germline lookup yields CDR1 LNHNV and CDR2 YYDKDF (reference sequence). V lost 4 bases and J 0 bases, leaving 13 bases between the germline ends.

The chain is built from TRBV10-3 and TRBJ1-2; 7 bases are shared with TRBD1. CDR1 is ENHRY, CDR2 SYGVKD, per germline. The length of the CDR3 is 13 residues. Trimming at V came to 7 bases and at J to 13 bases, leaving 15 bases not matched to a gene. CDR3 loop: CAIKNAGGPMVTF. The CDR3 DNA sequence: TGTGCCATCAAGAACGCAGGGGGTCCCATGGTCACCTTC.

This clone showed up just once. The CDR3 loop is CASSQDKGNTEAFF. The CDR3 region has the DNA TGTGCCAGCAGCCAAGATAAAGGCAACACTGAAGCTTTCTTT. J is TRBJ1-1 and V is TRBV3-1 (or the pseudogene TRBV3-2); D gene ambiguous. The CDR3 sequence is 14 residues long. Germline V CDR1 and CDR2: LGHDT, YNNKEL (reference sequence). V lost 0 bases to trimming and J lost 2 bases, with 7 bases between them.

The rearrangement links TRBV6-5 to TRBJ2-3, with TRBD2 matching over 8 bases. V lost 6 bases, J lost 2 bases, and 4 bases stayed unmatched. The CDR3 is 14 amino acids. Germline-derived CDR1 and CDR2 are MNHEY and SVGAGI. CDR3 loop: CASRRGGDTDTQYF. DNA of the CDR3: TGTGCCAGCAGACGGGGGGGAGACACAGATACGCAGTATTTT.

In this sample, this clone turned up a few times. V and J are TRBV27 and TRBJ1-6; TRBD1 is a possible D gene (6 bases). V was shortened by 9 bases and J by 9 bases, with 15 bases between the two germline ends. The CDR3 loop spans 13 amino acids. Germline V gene lookup returns CDR1 MNHEY and CDR2 SMNVEV (reference sequence). The DNA for the CDR3 is TGTGCCAGTCAGACAGGCATGGGTTCACCCCTCCACTTT. Its protein product is CASQTGMGSPLHF.

In its sample, this clone was seen a few times. This chain joins TRBV6-5 and TRBJ1-4; D remains ambiguous. Between the trimmed V and J ends, which lost 5 bases and 4 bases, there was a span of 8 bases. The V gene's germline CDR1 is MNHEY and CDR2 SVGAGI. CDR3 size: 13 residues. CDR3 in amino acids: CASSLTNNEKLFF. The CDR3 DNA reads as TGTGCCAGCAGTCTCACTAATAATGAAAAACTGTTTTTT.

CDR3 nucleotide sequence: TGTGCCAGCAGCTTTGCCCCGGGACAGGTTGCCAAAAACATTCAGTACTTC. It codes for CASSFAPGQVAKNIQYF. The chain uses TRBV3-1 (or the pseudogene TRBV3-2) and TRBJ2-4, with TRBD1 identical over 8 bases. Per the germline V gene, CDR1 is LGHDT and CDR2 is YNNKEL (reference sequence). The CDR3 is 17 amino acids. V gave up 5 bases and J gave up 1 base; unmatched junction bases: 10.

The genes are TRBV19 and TRBJ1-1; 8 positions match TRBD1. The CDR3 has 14 residues. From germline, CDR1 is LNHDA and CDR2 SQIVND (reference sequence). The junction had 10 bases not matched to a gene; V was cut back by 3 bases and J by 10 bases. CDR3 amino acids: CASSMSQGAPVAFF. The CDR3, as DNA: TGTGCCAGTAGTATGTCGCAGGGGGCGCCGGTAGCTTTCTTT. Full variable domain (missing parts from reference TRBV19 and TRBJ1-1): DGGITQSPKYLFRKEGQNVTLSCEQNLNHDAMYWYRQDPGQGLRLIYYSQIVNDFQKGDIAEGYSVSREKKESFPLTVTSAQKNPTAFYLCASSMSQGAPVAFFGQGTRLTVV.

The chain recombines TRBV5-1 with TRBJ2-3; TRBD1 matches at 8 bases. Trimming removed 4 bases from V and 4 bases from J; junction bases left unmatched: 11. Germline CDR1 reads SGHRS; CDR2 reads YFSETQ. This CDR3 is built from 16 residues. CDR3: CASSQGTGNFPDTQYF. The CDR3 nucleotides are TGCGCCAGCAGCCAAGGGACAGGCAACTTCCCAGATACGCAGTATTTT.

The rearrangement links TRBV10-2 to TRBJ1-1; maybe TRBD1 (6 bases). The CDR3 runs 14 residues. V was shortened by 5 bases and J by 0 bases, with 10 bases between the two germline ends. The germline CDR1 and CDR2 sequences are WSHSY and SAAADI. The DNA for the CDR3 is TGCGCCAGCAGTTTGTCAGGGGTGAACACTGAAGCTTTCTTT. It yields the protein CASSLSGVNTEAFF.

The table lists this clone with a count of one. The chain uses TRBV15 and TRBJ2-1; D is unresolved. Trimming took off 1 base at V and 9 bases at J, with 7 bases between the two ends. The CDR3 is 12 residues long. Germline CDR1 is LNHNV and CDR2 is YYDKDF (reference sequence). The DNA for the CDR3 is TGTGCCACCAGCAGAGCTGTCGGTGAGCAGTTCTTC. Translating it yields CATSRAVGEQFF.

The chain couples TRBV24-1 to TRBJ2-7; perhaps TRBD1 as D (6 bases). This CDR3 has 14 amino acids. V lost 3 bases to trimming and J lost 5 bases, with 13 bases between them. Germline V gives CDR1 KGHDR, CDR2 SFDVKD. The CDR3 DNA reads TGTGCCACCAGTGATCCGACAGGCGGCCACGAGCAGTACTTC. It codes for CATSDPTGGHEQYF.